What follows are 18 T cell receptor beta chains derived from one specimen sequenced in a study of graft-versus-host responses after intestinal transplantation. Sequenced by immunoSEQ multiplex PCR; TCRdb stores in-frame clones only, minus some. The sample consists of tens of thousands of clones, about 90% of them appearing once. The sequences come from PBMCs, collected 98 days after intestinal transplantation. These receptors came from a human patient who received an intestinal transplant, so some T cells may come from the graft donor.

This chain links TRBV19 with TRBJ2-5, with D possibly TRBD2 on 6 matching bases. Germline V gene sequence: CDR1 LNHDA, CDR2 SQIVND (reference sequence). V dropped 4 bases and J dropped 5 bases, with 11 bases sitting between them. The CDR3 totals 13 residues. In nucleotides, the CDR3 is TGTGCCAGTAGTACCGGGGGAGAGGAGACCCAGTACTTC. It translates to CASSTGGEETQYF.

This clone ranks as medium-sized. The chain uses TRBV10-3 and TRBJ1-5; D remains unclear. V was cut by 1 base and J by 7 bases, with 8 bases left in between. The CDR3 is 13 amino acids. CDR1 is ENHRY, CDR2 SYGVKD, per germline. The CDR3 here is CAISEFQGQPQHF. CDR3 sequence (DNA): TGTGCCATCAGTGAGTTTCAAGGGCAGCCCCAGCATTTT.

The gene calls are TRBV4-1 and TRBJ2-7, with 8 bases matching TRBD2. The CDR3 extends over 14 amino acids. Germline CDR1 reads MGHRA; CDR2 reads YSYEKL. V lost 1 base to trimming and J lost 3 bases; unmatched junction nucleotides: 2. Here the CDR3 DNA reads TGCGCCAGCAGCCAAGGCAGCGGGGGCTACGAGCAGTACTTC. The encoded protein is CASSQGSGGYEQYF.

The chain recombines TRBV6-6 with TRBJ2-2; 9 bases agree with TRBD2. This CDR3 comprises 15 residues. Trimming at V came to 8 bases and at J to 0 bases, leaving 4 bases not matched to a gene. CDR1 MNHNY and CDR2 SVGAGI come from the germline V gene (reference sequence). The CDR3 bases are TGTGCCAGCGCACGGACTAGCGCGAACACCGGGGAGCTGTTTTTT. Translating gives CASARTSANTGELFF.

The chain employs TRBV27 and TRBJ2-2, with 10 nucleotides matching TRBD1. This CDR3 has 14 amino acids. V shed 2 bases, J shed 7 bases, and the junction held 1 base outside the gene matches. The germline CDR1 and CDR2 sequences are MNHEY and SMNVEV (reference sequence). The CDR3 DNA sequence: TGTGCCAGCAGTTTAGGGACAGGGGTCGGGGAGCTGTTTTTT. Protein product: CASSLGTGVGELFF.

This chain connects TRBV29-1 to TRBJ1-2; perhaps TRBD1 as D (5 bases). V was trimmed by 3 bases and J by 6 bases, leaving 20 bases between them. Germline V gene sequence: CDR1 SQVTM, CDR2 ANQGSEA. The CDR3 contains 15 residues. The CDR3 DNA reads as TGCAGCGTTGATTCATACTCAGGGATCCTAGATGGCTACACCTTC. This sequence encodes CSVDSYSGILDGYTF.

This chain links TRBV27 with TRBJ1-5; D call uncertain. The V gene's germline CDR1 is MNHEY and CDR2 SMNVEV (reference sequence). The CDR3 consists of 14 residues. V lost 5 bases and J lost 5, with 13 bases in between. The CDR3 DNA sequence: TGTGCCAGCAGTCATTCCCGTGGGTATCAGCCCCAGCATTTT. As protein: CASSHSRGYQPQHF.

J is TRBJ2-2 and V is TRBV15; D possibly corresponds to TRBD2 (6 bases). Trimming removed 6 bases at V and 6 bases at J, with 14 bases between. Germline V lookup: CDR1 LNHNV, CDR2 YYDKDF (reference sequence). CDR3 size: 14 residues. The CDR3, as DNA: TGTGCCACCAGAAGACTAGTCGGGGCCGGGGAGCTGTTTTTT. Residues: CATRRLVGAGELFF.

This clone appeared once. This chain joins TRBV7-2 and TRBJ2-7; D gene ambiguous. The V end lost 3 bases, the J end lost 3 bases, and 15 bases lay between the germline ends. Germline CDR1 SGHTA, CDR2 FQGNSA. The CDR3 has 15 residues. DNA for the CDR3: TGTGCCAGCAGCTTGGGTCCAGCAAGGATCTACGAGCAGTACTTC. Protein product: CASSLGPARIYEQYF. The variable domain in full, with the rest retrieved from reference TRBV7-2 and TRBJ2-7, is GAGVSQSPSNKVTEKGKDVELRCDPISGHTALYWYRQSLGQGLEFLIYFQGNSAPDKSGLPSDRFSAERTGGSVSTLTIQRTQQEDSAVYLCASSLGPARIYEQYFGPGTRLTVT.

The chain uses TRBV10-2 and TRBJ2-3; 14 positions match TRBD2. Unmatched junction bases numbered 3, after V lost 8 bases and J lost 5 bases. This CDR3 has 14 amino acids. Germline CDR1 is WSHSY and CDR2 is SAAADI. CDR3 loop: CASAGLAGGDTQYF. The CDR3 DNA follows: TGCGCCAGCGCAGGACTAGCGGGAGGAGATACGCAGTATTTT.

The chain uses TRBV5-1 and TRBJ2-5, with 7 bases identical to TRBD2. In germline, CDR1 is SGHRS, CDR2 YFSETQ. V shed 4 bases and J 1 base; nucleotides not matched to a gene: 4. This CDR3 is 14 amino acids long. The chain's CDR3 is CASSGGGSQETQYF. Written as DNA, the CDR3 is TGCGCCAGCAGCGGGGGGGGATCCCAAGAGACCCAGTACTTC.

The chain has TRBV2 and TRBJ2-7, with D maybe TRBD2 (5 bases). V lost 6 bases and J lost 1, with 10 bases in between. Looked up from germline, CDR1 is SNHLY and CDR2 is FYNNEI. This CDR3 has 13 amino acids. This chain's CDR3 is CASRGDGSYEQYF. The CDR3 DNA is TGTGCCAGCAGGGGAGACGGGTCCTACGAGCAGTACTTC.

This chain uses TRBV5-1 with TRBJ2-7; TRBD1 matches 8 bases. V shed 2 bases and J 3 bases; nucleotides not matched to a gene: 4. Germline lookup yields CDR1 SGHRS and CDR2 YFSETQ. The CDR3 consists of 14 residues. CDR3 residues: CASSFPGQDYEQYF. The CDR3 bases are TGCGCCAGCAGCTTCCCGGGACAGGACTACGAGCAGTACTTC.

The chain links TRBV5-1 to TRBJ2-2; D possibly corresponds to TRBD1 (5 bases). V gave up 1 base and J gave up 1 base, with 5 bases separating them. The germline V gene has CDR1 SGHRS and CDR2 YFSETQ. The CDR3 loop spans 14 amino acids. The CDR3 protein is CASSLTGNTGELFF. The CDR3 DNA reads TGCGCCAGCAGCTTGACAGGGAACACCGGGGAGCTGTTTTTT. Full variable domain (missing parts from reference TRBV5-1 and TRBJ2-2): KAGVTQTPRYLIKTRGQQVTLSCSPISGHRSVSWYQQTPGQGLQFLFEYFSETQRNKGNFPGRFSGRQFSNSRSEMNVSTLELGDSALYLCASSLTGNTGELFFGEGSRLTVL.

The CDR3 loop reads CASSNSGGVQPQHF. The CDR3 DNA reads TGTGCCAGCAGCAACTCAGGGGGGGTTCAGCCCCAGCATTTT. The chain uses TRBV6-1 and TRBJ1-5; TRBD1 aligns across 7 bases. V lost 6 bases, J lost 6 bases, and 8 bases stayed unmatched. The CDR3 loop spans 14 amino acids. The V gene's germline CDR1 is MNHNS and CDR2 SASEGT.

This clone appeared a single time. The rearrangement uses TRBV5-6 and TRBJ1-2; the D gene is possibly TRBD1 (5 bases). This CDR3 region has 12 residues. CDR1 is SGHDT, CDR2 YYEEEE, per germline. V was clipped by 3 bases and J by 6 bases, with 9 bases between them. This chain's CDR3 is CASSWGVDGYTF. CDR3 coding DNA: TGTGCCAGCAGCTGGGGGGTCGATGGCTACACCTTC.

This sequence joins TRBV7-9 and TRBJ2-1; 9 nucleotides line up with TRBD2. Germline lookup yields CDR1 SEHNR and CDR2 FQNEAQ (reference sequence). This CDR3 is 16 amino acids long. V gave up 7 bases and J gave up 7 bases; unmatched junction bases: 14. CDR3 nucleotides: TGTGCCAGCACCTTCGGACCGGGACTAGCAGTAAATGAGCAGTTCTTC. Encoded protein: CASTFGPGLAVNEQFF.

This rearrangement joins TRBV5-6 to TRBJ2-3, with D possibly matching TRBD1 (6 bases). V was cut by 1 base and J by 6 bases, with 12 bases left in between. Germline V gives CDR1 SGHDT, CDR2 YYEEEE. CDR3 length equals 14 residues. Written as DNA, the CDR3 is TGTGCCAGCAGCTTGAGGGGAAGGGGGGATACGCAGTATTTT. It yields the protein CASSLRGRGDTQYF.